What follows are 26 T cell receptor beta chains derived from one specimen sequenced in a study of cytomegalovirus exposure and HLA in healthy donors. The PCR used 60 Vbeta and 13 Jbeta primers. Method: immunoSEQ multiplex PCR; TCRdb's copy keeps in-frame clones and lacks some. Of around 120,000 clones in the sample, more than 60% are singletons; the top ten hold around 5%. Sequencing was carried out using PBMCs. These receptors came from a female donor in good health and CMV-seropositive.

The chain combines TRBV9 with TRBJ1-4, with D unresolved. This CDR3 is 17 amino acids long. CDR1 and CDR2 from the germline V gene are SGDLS and YYNGEE. V gave up 0 bases and J gave up 0 bases, with 12 bases separating them. CDR3 protein: CASSVDWRETTNEKLFF. Here the CDR3 DNA reads TGTGCCAGCAGCGTAGATTGGCGGGAGACAACTAATGAAAAACTGTTTTTT.

The gene calls are TRBV9 and TRBJ2-1; D ambiguous. The CDR3 is made up of 14 amino acids. V was trimmed by 7 bases and J by 4 bases, leaving 15 bases between them. Germline-derived CDR1 and CDR2 are SGDLS and YYNGEE. For the CDR3, the DNA is TGTGCCAGCGCGATTGGTTCGGTGTACAATGAGCAGTTCTTC. Its translation: CASAIGSVYNEQFF.

The chain recombines TRBV2 with TRBJ1-4; maybe TRBD1 (6 bases). The CDR3 length is 14 residues. Between the trimmed V and J ends, which lost 3 bases and 7 bases, there was a span of 12 bases. CDR1 SNHLY and CDR2 FYNNEI come from the germline V gene. Here the CDR3 reads CASSDQGPPEKLFF. Here the CDR3 DNA reads TGTGCCAGCAGTGACCAGGGGCCGCCTGAAAAACTGTTTTTT.

The gene calls are TRBV18 and TRBJ1-1; D not certain. V was cut by 1 base and J by 10 bases, with 16 bases left in between. The CDR3 sequence is 14 residues long. Germline V gene data show CDR1 as KGHSH and CDR2 as LQKENI. This CDR3 is CASSPREGGKGAFF. CDR3 nucleotides: TGTGCCAGCTCACCACGGGAGGGTGGGAAGGGAGCTTTCTTT.

The CDR3 sequence: CASSLDRGPLMNTEAFF. DNA of the CDR3: TGTGCCAGCAGCTTGGACAGGGGGCCCCTAATGAACACTGAAGCTTTCTTT. This chain links TRBV5-6 with TRBJ1-1; 9 bases line up with TRBD1. Germline lookup yields CDR1 SGHDT and CDR2 YYEEEE. CDR3 length: 17 amino acids. J gave up 0 bases and V 0 bases, and 6 bases lay outside the gene matches.

V is TRBV4-2 and J is TRBJ1-2; 7 positions agree with TRBD1. Germline V gives CDR1 LGHNA, CDR2 YNFKEQ. V gave up 0 bases and J gave up 4 bases; unmatched junction bases: 5. The CDR3 totals 15 residues. The CDR3 reads CASSQDAGGSYGYTF. The DNA of the CDR3 is TGTGCCAGCAGCCAAGACGCAGGGGGAAGCTATGGCTACACCTTC.

This clone was detected a few times. J is TRBJ2-7 and V is TRBV15; TRBD1 agrees at 7 bases. The trim removed 2 bases at V and 1 base at J, leaving 8 bases unmatched. The germline CDR1 and CDR2 sequences are LNHNV and YYDKDF (reference sequence). The CDR3 has 16 residues. The CDR3 DNA reads as TGTGCCACCAGCAGAAGTACCGGGACAGATTCCTACGAGCAGTACTTC. It is translated as CATSRSTGTDSYEQYF. The whole variable domain, filled in from reference TRBV15 and TRBJ2-7, reads DAMVIQNPRYQVTQFGKPVTLSCSQTLNHNVMYWYQQKSSQAPKLLFHYYDKDFNNEADTPDNFQSRRPNTSFCFLDIRSPGLGDTAMYLCATSRSTGTDSYEQYFGPGTRLTVT.

The chain couples TRBV30 to TRBJ2-4, with a possible D match to TRBD1 (6 bases). Per the germline V gene, CDR1 is GTSNPN and CDR2 is SVGIG (reference sequence). The V and J ends lost 1 base and 1 base respectively, with 14 bases between them. This CDR3 spans 16 amino acids. The CDR3 sequence: CAWSGAGAAAKNIQYF. The CDR3 region has the DNA TGTGCCTGGAGTGGCGCAGGGGCGGCGGCCAAAAACATTCAGTACTTC.

V usage is TRBV21-1 and J usage is TRBJ1-2. TRBV21-1 is classified as a pseudogene. The CDR3 is 14 residues long. The CDR3 DNA is TGTGCCAGCAGCAAAGAGAGAGAGAACTATGGCTACACCTTC. Encoded protein: CASSKERENYGYTF.

J is TRBJ2-7 and V is TRBV2; 9 bases align to TRBD1. Trimming cost V 6 bases and J 6 bases; bases outside gene matches: 6. The germline CDR1 and CDR2 sequences are SNHLY and FYNNEI. The CDR3 contains 13 residues. The CDR3 DNA follows: TGTGCCAGCAGAAAGGGGACAGGGTCCGAGCAGTACTTC. This encodes CASRKGTGSEQYF.

This chain uses TRBV7-8 with TRBJ2-1, with TRBD1 matching 9 bases. V was pared by 6 bases and J by 3 bases, with 6 bases of the junction left unmatched. Germline V CDR1 and CDR2: SGHVS, FQNEAQ. This CDR3 is 15 amino acids long. This chain's CDR3 is CASSRRQGVYNEQFF. DNA for the CDR3: TGTGCCAGCAGTCGTAGACAGGGGGTCTACAATGAGCAGTTCTTC.

The V gene is TRBV9, the J gene TRBJ1-2, with 8 bases that match TRBD1. The V gene's germline CDR1 is SGDLS and CDR2 YYNGEE. V shed 2 bases and J 4 bases; nucleotides not matched to a gene: 10. The CDR3 runs to 16 residues. CDR3 nucleotides: TGTGCCAGCAGCGTGGACTATTATGACAGGGGCTATGGCTACACCTTC. Amino acid sequence: CASSVDYYDRGYGYTF.

The V and J genes are TRBV27 and TRBJ2-2; a possible D gene is TRBD2 (6 bases). The V gene's germline CDR1 is MNHEY and CDR2 SMNVEV (reference sequence). This CDR3 has 17 residues. Trimming took 3 bases from V and 6 from J, leaving 20 bases between them. The CDR3 bases are TGTGCCAGCAGTTTTACCCGACTAGGAGGGAGCCCCGGGGAGCTGTTTTTT. This sequence encodes CASSFTRLGGSPGELFF.

The CDR3 protein is CASTPLGGVGTGELFF. The CDR3 DNA reads TGTGCCAGTACCCCCCTGGGCGGGGTAGGCACCGGGGAGCTGTTTTTT. The chain employs TRBV19 and TRBJ2-2; the D gene is possibly TRBD2 (6 bases). The CDR3 is made up of 16 amino acids. Per germline, CDR1 LNHDA and CDR2 SQIVND (reference sequence). Trimming shortened V by 7 bases and J by 4 bases, and 19 bases separated the two germline ends.

The rearrangement uses TRBV19 and TRBJ2-2, with 7 bases identical to TRBD1. V was clipped by 4 bases and J by 2 bases; unmatched bases: 4. Germline V gene lookup returns CDR1 LNHDA and CDR2 SQIVND (reference sequence). The CDR3 has 15 amino acids. As DNA, the CDR3 is TGTGCCAGTAGTACCGGGACAGCTAACACCGGGGAGCTGTTTTTT. It encodes CASSTGTANTGELFF.

This rearrangement joins TRBV19 to TRBJ1-1, with 7 bases matching TRBD1. V shed 7 bases, J shed 6 bases, and the junction held 11 bases outside the gene matches. The CDR3 has 14 amino acids. Per germline, CDR1 LNHDA and CDR2 SQIVND (reference sequence). The CDR3 protein is CASTPGQPYAEAFF. In DNA form, the CDR3 reads TGTGCCAGTACTCCGGGACAGCCCTACGCTGAAGCTTTCTTT. Filled out from reference TRBV19 and TRBJ1-1, the complete variable domain reads DGGITQSPKYLFRKEGQNVTLSCEQNLNHDAMYWYRQDPGQGLRLIYYSQIVNDFQKGDIAEGYSVSREKKESFPLTVTSAQKNPTAFYLCASTPGQPYAEAFFGQGTRLTVV.

The CDR3 DNA sequence: TGTGCCAGCAGCTTGGCCTCTGGACTAGGGCAAGAGACCCAGTACTTC. This translates into CASSLASGLGQETQYF. This chain joins TRBV5-4 and TRBJ2-5; TRBD2 agrees at 7 bases. The CDR3 runs 16 residues. CDR1 and CDR2 from the germline V gene are SGHNT and YYREEE (reference sequence). Trimming removed 0 bases from V and 2 bases from J; junction bases left unmatched: 7. The full variable domain, with the rest looked up from reference TRBV5-4 and TRBJ2-5, is ETGVTQSPTHLIKTRGQQVTLRCSSQSGHNTVSWYQQALGQGPQFIFQYYREEENGRGNFPPRFSGLQFPNYSSELNVNALELDDSALYLCASSLASGLGQETQYFGPGTRLLVL.

The chain combines TRBV7-2 with TRBJ1-2, with D unresolved. Germline-derived CDR1 and CDR2 are SGHTA and FQGNSA. This CDR3 is built from 15 residues. Trimming cost V 5 bases and J 2 bases, with 15 bases left between them. The CDR3 DNA sequence: TGTGCCAGCAGCCCCCAGAGGGTCGGAAACTATGGCTACACCTTC. It yields the protein CASSPQRVGNYGYTF.

This clone showed up just a few times. Written as DNA, the CDR3 is TGTGCCAGCAGTGACTTAAACAGGGAATTGTATGAAAAACTGTTTTTT. Its translation: CASSDLNRELYEKLFF. The chain has TRBV2 and TRBJ1-4, with D perhaps TRBD1 (6 bases). Germline CDR1 is SNHLY and CDR2 is FYNNEI. V was cut by 3 bases and J by 6 bases, with 17 bases left in between. This CDR3 has 16 residues. Full variable domain (rest looked up from reference TRBV2 and TRBJ1-4): EPEVTQTPSHQVTQMGQEVILRCVPISNHLYFYWYRQILGQKVEFLVSFYNNEISEKSEIFDDQFSVERPDGSNFTLKIRSTKLEDSAMYFCASSDLNRELYEKLFFGSGTQLSVL.

The chain carries TRBV18 and TRBJ2-1, with a tentative D call TRBD2 (6 bases). The ends were cut back, 10 bases at V and 10 bases at J, with 17 bases in the middle. This CDR3 has 12 residues. CDR1 and CDR2 from the germline V gene are KGHSH and LQKENI. CDR3 DNA: TGTGCCACTACAGGAGGGCCGGACGAGCAGTTCTTC. Translating gives CATTGGPDEQFF. The variable domain in full, with the rest retrieved from reference TRBV18 and TRBJ2-1, is NAGVMQNPRHLVRRRGQEARLRCSPMKGHSHVYWYRQLPEEGLKFMVYLQKENIIDESGMPKERFSAEFPKEGPSILRIQQVVRGDSAAYFCATTGGPDEQFFGPGTRLTVL.

The CDR3 DNA sequence: TGTGCCAGCAGCGCTACAGGGGCTGGAAACACCATATATTTT. It encodes CASSATGAGNTIYF. This rearrangement joins TRBV6-6 to TRBJ1-3; TRBD1 matches at 7 bases. This CDR3 is built from 14 residues. Germline lookup yields CDR1 MNHNY and CDR2 SVGAGI (reference sequence). Unmatched junction bases numbered 4, after V lost 6 bases and J lost 2 bases.

This chain links TRBV5-1 with TRBJ2-7, with 7 positions matching TRBD2. J gave up 3 bases and V 0 bases, and 0 bases lay outside the gene matches. The CDR3 is 13 residues long. Germline-derived CDR1 and CDR2 are SGHRS and YFSETQ. The CDR3 protein is CASSLGEGYEQYF. The DNA for the CDR3 is TGCGCCAGCAGCTTGGGGGAGGGCTACGAGCAGTACTTC.

V gene TRBV6-5 combines with J gene TRBJ1-5; maybe TRBD1 (6 bases). The V gene lost 6 bases and the J gene lost 7 bases, with 13 bases spanning the gap. The germline CDR1 and CDR2 sequences are MNHEY and SVGAGI. CDR3 length: 13 residues. The CDR3 coding sequence is TGTGCCAGCAGCTACAGGGAGGGCCAGCCCCAGCATTTT. This encodes CASSYREGQPQHF.

The gene calls are TRBV12-5 and TRBJ2-3; TRBD2 is a possible D gene (6 bases). This CDR3 is 13 amino acids long. The V end was cut by 7 bases, the J end by 5 bases, with 13 bases between. The germline gives CDR1 LGHNT, CDR2 FRNRAP. CDR3 sequence (DNA): TGTGCTAGTGCCGGCGGGGTAGGAGATACGCAGTATTTT. This encodes CASAGGVGDTQYF.

On this clone itself: At one end, the junction sequence differs from germline, possibly due to a read error. This chain joins TRBV7-9 and TRBJ2-7, with a tentative D call TRBD2 (6 bases). From germline, CDR1 is SEHNR and CDR2 FQNEAQ (reference sequence). The CDR3 extends over 17 amino acids. The chain's CDR3 is CASSIAMKLAETYEQYF. DNA of the CDR3: TGTGCCAGCAGCATAGCCATGAAATTAGCGGAAACCTACGAGCAGTACTTC. Full variable domain (rest looked up from reference TRBV7-9 and TRBJ2-7): DTGVSQNPRHKITKRGQNVTFRCDPISEHNRLYWYRQTLGQGPEFLTYFQNEAQLEKSRLLSDRFSAERPKGSFSTLEIQRTEQGDSAMYLCASSIAMKLAETYEQYFGPGTRLTVT.

This rearrangement joins TRBV11-2 to TRBJ1-4, with a possible D match to TRBD1 (6 bases). The CDR3 sequence is 15 residues long. Per germline, CDR1 SGHAT and CDR2 FQNNGV. The V end was cut by 1 base, the J end by 0 bases, with 6 bases between. This chain's CDR3 is CASSLGTATNEKLFF. In DNA, the CDR3 is TGTGCCAGCAGCTTAGGGACAGCAACTAATGAAAAACTGTTTTTT.